Presented here are 11 T cell receptor beta chains from one specimen sequenced in a study of T cells in Graves' hyperthyroidism and ophthalmopathy. From RNA transcripts, TCR beta CDR3 regions were amplified. During a first-round RT-PCR of the TCR CDR3, the HTBI primer set was used. Using its own MiXCR run on the multiplex PCR reads, TCRdb lists one record per CDR3 protein. The table lists fewer than 500,000 distinct CDR3 sequences, about 15% of them singletons. The sample comprised blood. The receptors here all came from a young woman with Graves' ophthalmopathy.

This clonotype has a count of ten or more. The V and J genes are TRBV28 and TRBJ2-1, with a possible D match to TRBD1 (5 bases). This CDR3 comprises 13 residues. V was pared by 5 bases and J by 5 bases, with 10 bases between. The germline CDR1 and CDR2 sequences are MDHEN and SYDVKM. The CDR3 DNA reads TGTGCCAGCAGTAATTCAGGGAACAATGAGCAGTTCTTC. Protein: CASSNSGNNEQFF.

The chain carries TRBV4-1 and TRBJ2-7; 8 nucleotides line up with TRBD2. Germline assignment: CDR1 MGHRA and CDR2 YSYEKL. Trimming cost V 2 bases and J 3 bases; bases outside gene matches: 9. CDR3 length: 16 residues. The CDR3 nucleotides read TGCGCCAGCAGCCAAACGGGGGGGACTAGTAACTACGAGCAGTACTTC. Translated, it gives CASSQTGGTSNYEQYF.

This clonotype was picked up many times. J is TRBJ2-7 and V is TRBV29-1; 11 bases map to TRBD2. J was trimmed by 4 bases and V by 6 bases; bases with no gene match: 5. The CDR3 has 13 residues. Germline assignment: CDR1 SQVTM and CDR2 ANQGSEA. CDR3 sequence (DNA): TGCAGCGTCCGACTAGCGGGGTTGTACGAGCAGTACTTC. Translating gives CSVRLAGLYEQYF.

In its sample, this clonotype was seen many times. The chain links TRBV5-1 to TRBJ2-6, with 7 bases matching TRBD1. V gave up 4 bases and J gave up 1 base; unmatched junction bases: 5. CDR1 is SGHRS and CDR2 is YFSETQ in the germline V gene. The CDR3 has 16 amino acids. This chain's CDR3 is CASSRPGQSGANVLTF. The CDR3 DNA reads as TGCGCCAGCAGCAGACCGGGACAGTCTGGGGCCAACGTCCTGACTTTC.

Ten or more counts support this clonotype. Sequence at one end of the junction differs from germline and may be a read error. The V gene is TRBV6-1, the J gene TRBJ1-2; D uncertain. The germline gives CDR1 MNHNS, CDR2 SASEGT. There are 13 residues in the CDR3. The CDR3 here is CASRADETGPQAF. In nucleotides, the CDR3 is TGTGCCAGCAGGGCCGACGAGACCGGCCCCCAAGCCTTC.

This clonotype was detected ten times or more. The genes are TRBV28 and TRBJ1-2, with 10 bases fitting TRBD1. Germline-derived CDR1 and CDR2 are MDHEN and SYDVKM. This CDR3 spans 15 amino acids. The V segment lost 4 bases and the J segment 7 bases; nucleotides outside the gene matches: 9. Here the CDR3 DNA reads TGTGCCAGCAGTTCCGGGACAGGGGTTGGTTCTGGCTACACCTTC. Encoded protein: CASSSGTGVGSGYTF.

This clonotype was counted many times. The chain links TRBV28 to TRBJ2-1; 7 bases agree with TRBD2. Germline CDR1 reads MDHEN; CDR2 reads SYDVKM. With 10 bases clipped from V and 2 bases from J, the junction kept 8 bases outside the gene matches. CDR3 size: 14 residues. In DNA form, the CDR3 reads TGTGCCACTACATCTAGCGGACCCTACAATGAGCAGTTCTTC. Protein sequence: CATTSSGPYNEQFF.

This clonotype came up many times. The chain uses TRBV12-3 or TRBV12-4 and TRBJ1-2; the match to TRBD1 covers 8 bases. The CDR3 extends over 16 amino acids. V lost 6 bases, J lost 7 bases, and 16 bases stayed unmatched. The CDR3 nucleotides are TGTGCCAGCAGCGGGATCCGGGACAGGCTTTTGTTTGGCTACACCTTC. This gives the protein CASSGIRDRLLFGYTF.

The chain is built from TRBV12-3 or TRBV12-4 and TRBJ1-5, with D possibly being TRBD1 (5 bases). V gave up 6 bases and J gave up 2 bases, with 11 bases separating them. The CDR3 length is 14 residues. The CDR3 reads CASSTSGGNQPQHF. DNA of the CDR3: TGTGCCAGCAGCACCTCGGGGGGCAATCAGCCCCAGCATTTT.

This clonotype was picked up many times. The chain combines TRBV9 with TRBJ2-7, with D tentatively TRBD1 or TRBD2 (6 bases each). Germline CDR1 reads SGDLS; CDR2 reads YYNGEE. The CDR3 is made up of 15 amino acids. The V end was cut by 0 bases, the J end by 2 bases, with 12 bases between. CDR3 loop: CASSVDYGGPYEQYF. The DNA of the CDR3 is TGTGCCAGCAGCGTAGATTATGGGGGGCCCTACGAGCAGTACTTC. Complete variable domain (other parts from reference TRBV9 and TRBJ2-7): DSGVTQTPKHLITATGQRVTLRCSPRSGDLSVYWYQQSLDQGLQFLIQYYNGEERAKGNILERFSAQQFPDLHSELNLSSLELGDSALYFCASSVDYGGPYEQYFGPGTRLTVT.

With regard to this clonotype: No conserved phenylalanine or tryptophan ends this CDR3, so it is likely a read error. The chain couples TRBV7-2 to TRBJ1-1; maybe TRBD1 (5 bases). The CDR3 totals 13 residues. The ends were cut back, 3 bases at V and 1 base at J, with 6 bases in the middle. Germline V gene sequence: CDR1 SGHTA, CDR2 FQGNSA. The CDR3 nucleotides read TGTGCCAGCAGCTTCACAGGGAACACTGAAGCTTTCTCT. Its protein is CASSFTGNTEAFS.